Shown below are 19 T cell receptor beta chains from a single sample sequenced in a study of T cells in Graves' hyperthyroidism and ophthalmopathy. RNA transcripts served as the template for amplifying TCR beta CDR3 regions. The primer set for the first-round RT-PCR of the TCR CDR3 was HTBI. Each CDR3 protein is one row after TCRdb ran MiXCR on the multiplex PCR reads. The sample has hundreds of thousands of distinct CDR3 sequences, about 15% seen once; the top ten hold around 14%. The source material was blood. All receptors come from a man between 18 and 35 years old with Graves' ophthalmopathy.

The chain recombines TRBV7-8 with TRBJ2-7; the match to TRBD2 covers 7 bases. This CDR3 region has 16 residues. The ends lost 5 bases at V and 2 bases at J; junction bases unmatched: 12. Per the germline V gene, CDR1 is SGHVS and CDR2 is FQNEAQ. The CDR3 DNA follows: TGTGCCAGCAGCCAAGACGGGTGGGAGGGCCCCTACGAGCAGTACTTC. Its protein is CASSQDGWEGPYEQYF.

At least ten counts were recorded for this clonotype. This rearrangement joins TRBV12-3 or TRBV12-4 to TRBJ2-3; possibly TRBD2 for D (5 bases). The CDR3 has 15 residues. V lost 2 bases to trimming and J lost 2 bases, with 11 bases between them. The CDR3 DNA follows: TGTGCCAGCAGTTTAATGCTAGCCTACACAGATACGCAGTATTTT. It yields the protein CASSLMLAYTDTQYF.

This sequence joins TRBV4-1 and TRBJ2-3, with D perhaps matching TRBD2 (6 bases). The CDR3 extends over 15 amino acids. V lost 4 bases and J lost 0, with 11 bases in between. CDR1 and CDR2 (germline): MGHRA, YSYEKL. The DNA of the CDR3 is TGCGCCAGCAGCCCATCGCGGGGAAGCACAGATACGCAGTATTTT. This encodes CASSPSRGSTDTQYF.

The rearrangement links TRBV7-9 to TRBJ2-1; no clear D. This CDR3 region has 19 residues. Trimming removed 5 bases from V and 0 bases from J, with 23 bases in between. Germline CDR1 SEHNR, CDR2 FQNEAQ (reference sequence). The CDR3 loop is CASSPAGLVLRSSYNEQFF. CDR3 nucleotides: TGTGCCAGCAGCCCAGCCGGGCTAGTCCTTCGAAGCTCCTACAATGAGCAGTTCTTC.

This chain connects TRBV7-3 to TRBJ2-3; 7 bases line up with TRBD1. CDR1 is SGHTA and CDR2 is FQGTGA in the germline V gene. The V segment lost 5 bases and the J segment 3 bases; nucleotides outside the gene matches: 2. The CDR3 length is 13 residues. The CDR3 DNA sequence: TGTGCCAGCAGCGACAGGGTAACAGATACGCAGTATTTT. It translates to CASSDRVTDTQYF.

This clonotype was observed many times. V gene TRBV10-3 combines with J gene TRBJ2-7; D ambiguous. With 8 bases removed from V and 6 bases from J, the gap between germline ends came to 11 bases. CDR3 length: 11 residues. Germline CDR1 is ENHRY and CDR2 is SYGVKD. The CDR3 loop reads CAIGPGVEQYF. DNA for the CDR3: TGTGCCATCGGCCCAGGCGTCGAGCAGTACTTC.

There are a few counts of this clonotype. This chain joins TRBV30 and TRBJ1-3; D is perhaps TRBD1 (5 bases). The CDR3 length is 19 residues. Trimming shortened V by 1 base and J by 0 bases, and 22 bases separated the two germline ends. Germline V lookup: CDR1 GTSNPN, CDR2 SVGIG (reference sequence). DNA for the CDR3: TGTGCCTGGAGTGCCCCTGGGACGGAATTTTTCCTCTCTGGAAACACCATATATTTT. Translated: CAWSAPGTEFFLSGNTIYF.

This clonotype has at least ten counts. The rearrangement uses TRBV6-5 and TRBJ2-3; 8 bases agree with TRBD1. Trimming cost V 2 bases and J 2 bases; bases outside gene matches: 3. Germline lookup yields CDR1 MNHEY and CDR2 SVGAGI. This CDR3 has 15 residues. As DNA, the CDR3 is TGTGCCAGCAGTTACCCACAGGGGGACACAGATACGCAGTATTTT. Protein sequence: CASSYPQGDTDTQYF.

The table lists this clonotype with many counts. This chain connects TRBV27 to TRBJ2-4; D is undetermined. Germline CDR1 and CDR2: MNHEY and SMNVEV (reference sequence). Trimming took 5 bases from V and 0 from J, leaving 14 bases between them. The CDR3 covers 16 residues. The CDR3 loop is CASSPRALLAKNIQYF. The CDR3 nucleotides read TGTGCCAGCAGTCCCCGCGCCCTACTAGCCAAAAACATTCAGTACTTC.

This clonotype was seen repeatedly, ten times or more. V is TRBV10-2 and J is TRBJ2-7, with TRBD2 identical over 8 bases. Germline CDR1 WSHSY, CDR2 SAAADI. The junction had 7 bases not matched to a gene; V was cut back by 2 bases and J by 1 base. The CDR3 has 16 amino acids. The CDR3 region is CASSEMVVAGSYEQYF. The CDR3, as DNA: TGCGCCAGCAGTGAGATGGTGGTAGCGGGGTCCTACGAGCAGTACTTC.

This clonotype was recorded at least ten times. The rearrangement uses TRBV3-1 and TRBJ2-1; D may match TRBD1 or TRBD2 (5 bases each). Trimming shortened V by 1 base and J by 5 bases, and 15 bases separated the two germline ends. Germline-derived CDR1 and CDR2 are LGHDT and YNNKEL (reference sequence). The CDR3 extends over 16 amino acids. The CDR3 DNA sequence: TGTGCCAGCAGCCAAGCGGGGCGGGTAGGGGACAATGAGCAGTTCTTC. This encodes CASSQAGRVGDNEQFF.

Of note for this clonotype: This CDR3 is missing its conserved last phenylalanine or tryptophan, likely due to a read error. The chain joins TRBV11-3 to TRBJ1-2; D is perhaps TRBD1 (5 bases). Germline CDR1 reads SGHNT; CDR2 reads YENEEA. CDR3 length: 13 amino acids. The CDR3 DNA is TGTGCCAGCAGCTCCGGGGGAACCTATGACTACACCCTC. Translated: CASSSGGTYDYTL.

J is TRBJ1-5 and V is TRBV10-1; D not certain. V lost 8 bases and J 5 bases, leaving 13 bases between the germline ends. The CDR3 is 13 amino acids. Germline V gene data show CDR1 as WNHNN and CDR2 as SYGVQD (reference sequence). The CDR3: CASLTQDDQPQHF. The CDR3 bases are TGCGCCAGCCTCACGCAGGACGATCAGCCCCAGCATTTT.

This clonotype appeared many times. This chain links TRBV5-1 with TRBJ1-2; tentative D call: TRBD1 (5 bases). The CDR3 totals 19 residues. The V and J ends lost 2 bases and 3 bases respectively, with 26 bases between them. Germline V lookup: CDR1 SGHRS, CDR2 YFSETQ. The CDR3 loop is CASSLLALGDFPNHYGYTF. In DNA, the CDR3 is TGCGCCAGCAGCTTATTGGCGTTGGGGGACTTCCCAAACCACTATGGCTACACCTTC.

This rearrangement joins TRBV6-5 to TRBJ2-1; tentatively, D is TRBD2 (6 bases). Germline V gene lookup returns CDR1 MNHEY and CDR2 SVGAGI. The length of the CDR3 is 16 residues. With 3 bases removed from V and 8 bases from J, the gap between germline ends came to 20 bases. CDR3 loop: CASSYHFGSGEDEQFF. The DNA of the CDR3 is TGTGCCAGCAGTTATCATTTTGGGTCGGGGGAGGATGAGCAGTTCTTC.

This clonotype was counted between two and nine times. DNA of the CDR3: TGTGCCACCAGTGAATCAGACAGGGCTAGGGTCAACTACAATGAGCAGTTCTTC. Its protein product is CATSESDRARVNYNEQFF. The chain has TRBV24-1 and TRBJ2-1; 7 nucleotides align to TRBD1. Germline-derived CDR1 and CDR2 are KGHDR and SFDVKD. The CDR3 contains 18 residues. Losses at the gene ends were 4 bases for V and 3 bases for J; bases not matched to a gene: 14.

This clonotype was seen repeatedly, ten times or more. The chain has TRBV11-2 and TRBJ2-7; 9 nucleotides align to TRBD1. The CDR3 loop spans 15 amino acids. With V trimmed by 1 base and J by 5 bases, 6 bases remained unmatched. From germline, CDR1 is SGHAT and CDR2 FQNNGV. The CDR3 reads CASSLGGQGHDEQYF. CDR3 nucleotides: TGTGCCAGCAGCTTAGGGGGACAGGGACATGACGAGCAGTACTTC. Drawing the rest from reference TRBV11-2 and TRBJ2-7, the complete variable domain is EAGVAQSPRYKIIEKRQSVAFWCNPISGHATLYWYQQILGQGPKLLIQFQNNGVVDDSQLPKDRFSAERLKGVDSTLKIQPAKLEDSAVYLCASSLGGQGHDEQYFGPGTRLTVT.

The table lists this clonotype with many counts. The CDR3 reads CASSWTILRDTQYF. The CDR3 DNA reads as TGTGCCAGCAGTTGGACTATTTTGCGAGATACGCAGTATTTT. The rearrangement uses TRBV27 and TRBJ2-3; D may be TRBD2 (6 bases). The V and J ends lost 4 bases and 5 bases respectively, with 13 bases between them. Germline loops: CDR1 MNHEY, CDR2 SMNVEV (reference sequence). There are 14 residues in the CDR3.

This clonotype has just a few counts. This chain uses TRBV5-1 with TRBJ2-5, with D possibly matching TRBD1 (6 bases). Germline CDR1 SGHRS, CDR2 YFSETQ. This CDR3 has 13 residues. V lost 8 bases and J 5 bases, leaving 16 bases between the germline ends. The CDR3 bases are TGCGCCAGTCAGCTGGGGGCGGAGGAGACCCAGTACTTC. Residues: CASQLGAEETQYF.